This entry lists 5 T cell receptor beta chains sequenced from one sample in a study of CD8+CD57+ T cells in acquired aplastic anemia. TCR beta VDJ combinations and CDR3 sequences were profiled from genomic DNA. TCRdb itself ran the reads through MiXCR, one entry per CDR3 protein. Of about 160,000 distinct CDR3 sequences listed, just under 45% were seen once; the top ten hold approximately 1%. The sequenced sample was sorted CD4+, CD8+, or CD8+CD57+ T cells (not recorded which) from PBMCs. The receptors derive from a human donor in good health.

The chain combines TRBV4-1 with TRBJ1-2; the D gene is possibly TRBD1 (6 bases). The CDR3 consists of 16 residues. Germline V gene sequence: CDR1 MGHRA, CDR2 YSYEKL. Trimming cost V 4 bases and J 6 bases, with 21 bases left between them. CDR3 region: CASSPQLQGISNGYTF. Here the CDR3 DNA reads TGCGCCAGCAGCCCACAGCTACAGGGAATTTCCAATGGCTACACCTTC.

This chain joins TRBV5-1 and TRBJ2-7; 9 bases line up with TRBD1. After removal of 3 bases from V and 4 bases from J, the junction contained 5 bases not matched to a gene. This CDR3 region has 14 residues. Germline CDR1 SGHRS, CDR2 YFSETQ. CDR3 protein: CASSSGQGLYEQYF. CDR3 coding DNA: TGCGCCAGCAGCTCGGGACAGGGCCTGTACGAGCAGTACTTC.

On this clonotype itself: A much larger clonotype is one base distant, so this may be a read error. V is TRBV10-3 and J is TRBJ1-6; D call uncertain. This CDR3 contains 14 residues. Trimming took 5 bases from V and 10 from J, leaving 15 bases between them. CDR1 and CDR2 (germline): ENHRY, SYGVKD. The CDR3 loop reads CAISYPQAASPLHF. The CDR3 nucleotides read TGTGCCATCAGTTACCCCCAGGCCGCATCACCCCTCCACTTT.

The rearrangement uses TRBV20-1 and TRBJ2-5; TRBD2 aligns across 7 bases. J gave up 0 bases and V 1 base, and 2 bases lay outside the gene matches. The CDR3 has 14 amino acids. CDR1 and CDR2 (germline): DFQATT, SNEGSKA (reference sequence). In DNA form, the CDR3 reads TGCAGTGCTAGAGGGGGACTAAACCAAGAGACCCAGTACTTC. Residues: CSARGGLNQETQYF.

This clonotype was seen many times. This chain connects TRBV3-1 to TRBJ2-7; no reliable D call. Germline V gene sequence: CDR1 LGHDT, CDR2 YNNKEL (reference sequence). The CDR3 runs to 13 residues. Trimming left V 5 bases short and J 1 base short, with 9 bases between. For the CDR3, the DNA is TGTGCCAGCAGCTCTCACTCGTCCTACGAGCAGTACTTC. Translated, it gives CASSSHSSYEQYF.